One sample yielded the 6 T cell receptor beta chains listed below, sequenced in a study of cytomegalovirus exposure and HLA in healthy donors. This PCR relied on a set of 60 Vbeta primers and 13 Jbeta primers. Profiling relied on immunoSEQ multiplex PCR, and the TCRdb table lists in-frame clones only, not all of them. Among 60,000 to 90,000 clones, about two thirds were seen once, and the ten largest hold 7.5% to 8%. Sequencing was done on a sample of PBMCs. These receptors came from a man aged 35 to 55 in good health and CMV-seropositive.

The rearrangement uses TRBV30 and TRBJ1-6; D unclear. This CDR3 is built from 15 residues. CDR1 and CDR2 (germline): GTSNPN, SVGIG (reference sequence). The germline V and J ends were trimmed by 1 base and 7 bases, with 14 bases remaining between them. The CDR3 sequence: CAWSDTLGRNSPLHF. CDR3 DNA: TGTGCCTGGAGTGACACCTTGGGGAGGAATTCACCCCTCCACTTT.

The J gene is TRBJ2-3, the V gene TRBV7-9, with TRBD2 matching over 8 bases. The V and J ends lost 2 bases and 3 bases, in that order; junction bases with no gene match: 1. The CDR3 loop spans 14 amino acids. Germline V gene sequence: CDR1 SEHNR, CDR2 FQNEAQ (reference sequence). DNA for the CDR3: TGTGCCAGCAGCTTATCGGGGGGGACAGATACGCAGTATTTT. Residues: CASSLSGGTDTQYF.

The J gene is TRBJ1-1, the V gene TRBV28; 8 nucleotides align to TRBD1. The germline gives CDR1 MDHEN, CDR2 SYDVKM. The CDR3 runs 16 residues. Trimming removed 2 bases from V and 4 bases from J; junction bases left unmatched: 9. CDR3 sequence reads: CASSLSSGTGSTEAFF. The CDR3 coding sequence is TGTGCCAGCAGTTTAAGTTCCGGGACAGGCAGCACTGAAGCTTTCTTT.

J is TRBJ2-1 and V is TRBV7-3, with D maybe TRBD1 (6 bases). The CDR3 length is 19 residues. Trimming took off 8 bases at V and 7 bases at J, with 33 bases between the two ends. The germline V gene encodes CDR1 SGHTA and CDR2 FQGTGA. The CDR3 reads CASALSHINLGAIGNEQFF. The CDR3 coding sequence is TGTGCCAGCGCCCTTTCACATATTAATTTGGGGGCAATCGGGAATGAGCAGTTCTTC.

This clone has just a few counts. The chain has TRBV4-3 and TRBJ1-2; perhaps TRBD1 as D (6 bases). Per germline, CDR1 LGHNA and CDR2 YSLEER. There are 15 residues in the CDR3. Trimming stripped 0 bases from V and 4 bases from J, with 12 bases between. The CDR3 DNA sequence: TGCGCCAGCAGCCAAGAGGCAGGACAGAGCTATGGCTACACCTTC. As protein: CASSQEAGQSYGYTF.

This rearrangement joins TRBV4-2 to TRBJ1-5; D not resolved. Germline V lookup: CDR1 LGHNA, CDR2 YNFKEQ. Trimming left V 4 bases short and J 2 bases short, with 9 bases between. This CDR3 has 14 residues. DNA for the CDR3: TGTGCCAGCAGCCCCCTCGGAGGCAATCAGCCCCAGCATTTT. This encodes CASSPLGGNQPQHF.